What follows is one T cell receptor beta chain and its context. This clonotype was recorded only once. The antigen it binds to is not known. Base qualities are missing; no much larger clone stands one base away. A single read makes a weak case. Receptors were amplified or captured by multiplex PCR. Sequencing relied on an Illumina HiSeq 4000. TCR beta libraries were built with iRepertoire HTBI primers and Arm-PCR amplification of CDR3 regions. Gel purification was performed on PCR products prior to sequencing. In the paper's pipeline: Gene usage analysis of CDR3 amino acid clonotypes relied on the 55 to 80 TRBV and 14 TRBJ segments identified across samples. COPE and FqMerger were used to merge the filtered high-quality paired reads into contigs. BLAST was used to align contigs to IMGT TRBV, TRBD and TRBJ reference genes, with CDR3 defined following IMGT. Any clonotype with a frequency above 0.1% was counted as a highly expanded clone. Repertoire diversity was measured by Shannon entropy, and V-J evenness by the Gini coefficient. Public clonotypes were defined as clonotypes shared by more than one individual. TCRdb reprocessed the public reads (quality trimming at Q25 with fastp, clone calling with MiXCR) and kept in-frame beta chains. Records with the same CDR3 protein are collapsed into one entry carrying the most frequent genes and DNA. TCRdb assigned the V and J calls; the authors' analysis was not used. The sample includes about 620,000 distinct CDR3 sequences, with roughly 15% observed a single time. The ten largest clones represent 18% of the sample.

The data stem from a study of regulatory T cells in long-lasting Graves disease (dated by TCRdb to about 2021). As for the study more broadly: Antithyroid drugs had been taken for less than 3 months by newly diagnosed Graves' disease patients. Patients with persistent Graves' disease were compared with patients with newly diagnosed Graves' disease using TCR sequencing and RNA sequencing of peripheral blood. A total of approximately 35 samples underwent TCR sequencing: about 13 from persistent and 20 from newly diagnosed Graves' disease patients. The study was conducted in China and was registered as a clinical trial.

Broader findings and caveats from the paper: Peripheral blood alone was examined, since thyroid tissue, which constituted the primary lesion, could not be accessed. Sequencing and analysis were limited to the TCR beta chain. Persistent patients shared more public clonotypes among themselves (2,741) than newly diagnosed patients did (over 900). Compared with newly diagnosed patients, persistent Graves' disease patients had lower TCR Shannon entropy and fewer highly expanded clones, which suggests clonal expansion. The authors noted that the small sample size was a limitation that may lower accuracy.

The sample's time point label, decoded: newly diagnosed GD, antithyroid drugs for less than 3 months. For both TCR sequencing and RNA sequencing, RNA was extracted from PBMCs using TRIzol. Graves' disease was diagnosed according to American Thyroid Association guidelines. Recruitment of patients was carried out at an endocrinology department in Xi'an, China. Each patient gave around 9 milliliters of peripheral blood, collected in an EDTA anticoagulant tube. Ficoll Paque Plus density gradient separation was used to isolate PBMCs, and no additional T cell sorting was done. An Agilent 2100 Bioanalyzer and agarose gel were used to assess RNA quality, and a NanoDrop 2000 was used to measure RNA concentration. This same sample was also part of a study on T cells in Graves' hyperthyroidism and ophthalmopathy. The second study's authors report: A patient counted as having stable Graves' hyperthyroidism if no progression to ophthalmopathy occurred over 18 months of follow-up. The hyperthyroidism patients were between 18 and 65 years old and newly diagnosed, with a disease duration of less than 2 months. Patients with uncontrolled infections, other autoimmune diseases, pregnancy or lactation were excluded. Clinical symptoms, serum thyroxine and TRAb, thyroid ultrasound, and orbital computed tomography formed the basis for the diagnoses. For the first round of RT-PCR on the TCR CDR3, the HTBI primer set was used together with the Qiagen OneStep RT-PCR kit. Most expanded thyroid clonotypes (frequency above 0.001) were also detected in blood, a finding suggesting that blood repertoires may reflect thyroid immune responses. A 13 V-J signature model separated ophthalmopathy from stable hyperthyroidism, with just over 85% sensitivity and 81% to 82% specificity in cross-validation and 80%/75% in testing. In validation, the model predicted progression to ophthalmopathy a median of approximately 6.3 months before onset, with 70% to 71% sensitivity and roughly 77% specificity. To identify TCR V-J signatures that set the groups apart, the researchers used a discovery cohort of more than 95 patients, made up of 43 with Graves' ophthalmopathy and approximately 57 with stable Graves' hyperthyroidism. An independent validation cohort of fewer than 20 hyperthyroidism patients and over 15 patients who later progressed to ophthalmopathy tested prospective prediction of ophthalmopathy. For training and testing, the 80 to 100 patients in the discovery cohort were randomly divided in a 7:3 ratio. In addition, the study compared T-cell repertoires in thyroid tissue and in blood from roughly six Graves' hyperthyroidism patients. Once sampling was done, hyperthyroidism patients were given methimazole at a starting dose of 30 mg daily, whereas ophthalmopathy patients were given high-dose intravenous methylprednisolone. Libraries were constructed in a second round of multiplex PCR, after which size selection and purification were carried out. Libraries were sequenced paired-end with 100 bp reads on an Illumina HiSeq2000. SOAPnuke was used to process the raw data, with reads discarded if the reads contained adapters or uncalled bases, had a mean Phred below 15, or lacked an exact constant-primer or identifier match. COPE v1.2.5 was used to merge the high-quality paired reads, and each unique nucleotide sequence was defined as a clonotype. MiTCR v1.1 was used to align clonotypes to the IMGT TRBV, TRBD and TRBJ reference segments. Only V-J combinations with frequency above 0.0001, covering roughly 99% of repertoires, were analysed. A TCS score was defined as the ratio of F50 (clonal expansion) to E x V (chaos), with BLOSUM62-based TCRdist applied between CDR3 peptides within each V-J. Welch's t-statistics and random forest reduced several hundred V-J features to 13, which were used in a naive Bayes classifier (R e1071). Sample size was not statistically predetermined, and blinding of investigators to group allocation was not performed. The paper reports TCR Vbeta CDR3 sequencing of some 140 peripheral blood samples: 40 or so ophthalmopathy, around 80 hyperthyroidism and approximately 17 progressor patients.

The source of this sequence is a young woman with Graves disease. Donor details come from another sample of the same person, matched by shared clones. The sample here was peripheral blood mononuclear cells (PBMCs), taken at new diagnosis, from a patient treated with antithyroid drugs.

The DNA is as follows: TGTGCCAGCAGCCAATGGGGTCCCGCCAAAAACATTCAGTACTTC. This encodes CASSQWGPAKNIQYF. The chain couples TRBV3-1 to TRBJ2-4; the D gene is unclear. Reading the germline V gene (reference sequence) gives CDR1 LGHDT and CDR2 YNNKEL. From the cysteine through the phenylalanine, the CDR3 covers 15 amino acids. Kept here is only the CDR3 DNA, which spans 45 bases and is read in frame from base 1. V was cut back by 2 bases and J by 1 base, leaving a gap of 9 bases between them.